A selection of T cell receptor beta chains follows, all from one sample in a study of cytomegalovirus exposure and HLA in healthy donors. Produced via immunoSEQ multiplex PCR; TCRdb's table is partial and in-frame only. In the table there are 150,000 or so clones, approximately 86% of which are singletons. Sequencing used PBMCs. These receptors originate from a woman between 45 and 60 years old in good health and CMV-seropositive. The CDR3 runs from the conserved cysteine through the conserved F or W. The D gene is left open where the match is weak. For some rows the clone size is stated as once, few or many, or as a class when expanded; others skip it.

D: .; size: few; length: 16; J: TRBJ2-3; V: TRBV4-2; DNA: TGTGCCAGCAGGGAAGGACGAGGGGGGGCAACAGATACGCAGTATTTT; CDR3: CASREGRGGATDTQYF
D: TRBD2; size: .; length: 14; J: TRBJ2-3; V: TRBV5-1; DNA: TGCGCCAGCACTGCCAGCGGGGGCACAGATACGCAGTATTTT; CDR3: CASTASGGTDTQYF
D: .; size: .; length: 12; J: TRBJ1-1; V: TRBV18; DNA: TGTGCCAGCTCACCACCGGGCGGGGAAGCTTTCTTT; CDR3: CASSPPGGEAFF
D: .; size: few; length: 15; J: TRBJ1-4; V: TRBV4-2; DNA: TGTGCCAGCAGCCGAACGACAGACAAAAATGAAAAACTGTTTTTT; CDR3: CASSRTTDKNEKLFF
D: .; size: .; length: 15; J: TRBJ1-4; V: TRBV9; DNA: TGTGCCAGCAGCCCGGTAGGGGGAGGGGGTGAAAAACTGTTTTTT; CDR3: CASSPVGGGGEKLFF
D: .; size: .; length: 15; J: TRBJ2-1; V: TRBV4-3; DNA: TGCGCCAGCAGCCAAGGGCGGGGACAGTACAATGAGCAGTTCTTC; CDR3: CASSQGRGQYNEQFF
D: TRBD1; size: .; length: 15; J: TRBJ1-2; V: TRBV7-8; DNA: TGTGCCAGCAGCTTAGTGGCAGGGGGCATCTATGGCTACACCTTC; CDR3: CASSLVAGGIYGYTF
D: TRBD1; size: .; length: 15; J: TRBJ2-4; V: TRBV19; DNA: TGTGCCAGTAGTGTAGGACAGGGCATTGGGAACATTCAGTACTTC; CDR3: CASSVGQGIGNIQYF
D: TRBD1; size: few; length: 15; J: TRBJ1-1; V: TRBV5-1; DNA: TGCGCCAGCAGCTCCGGACAGGGCTTGGCTTGGGAAGCTTTCTTT; CDR3: CASSSGQGLAWEAFF
D: .; size: .; length: 14; J: TRBJ1-2; V: TRBV30; DNA: TGTGCCTGGAGTGGGATGGGGACACTTTATGGCTACACCTTC; CDR3: CAWSGMGTLYGYTF
D: .; size: .; length: 13; J: TRBJ2-2; V: TRBV29-1; DNA: TGCAGCGTCTATACTAGTTCGAGCGGGGAGCTGTTTTTT; CDR3: CSVYTSSSGELFF
D: .; size: .; length: 16; J: TRBJ2-4; V: TRBV27; DNA: TGTGCCAGCAGTTCTGATAAGGACGGGGGTTGGAACATTCAGTACTTC; CDR3: CASSSDKDGGWNIQYF
D: .; size: .; length: 15; J: TRBJ1-3; V: TRBV6-6; DNA: TGTGCCAGCAGTTACACGAGTACTAATGGAAACACCATATATTTT; CDR3: CASSYTSTNGNTIYF
D: TRBD2; size: .; length: 14; J: TRBJ2-7; V: TRBV6-5; DNA: TGTGCCAGCAGTCCTAGCGGGGGGGCCCTGGGGCAGTACTTC; CDR3: CASSPSGGALGQYF
D: .; size: .; length: 12; J: TRBJ2-7; V: TRBV6-6; DNA: TGTGCCAGCAGTGGTCAAGCTAACGAGCAGTACTTC; CDR3: CASSGQANEQYF
D: .; size: few; length: 11; J: TRBJ2-7; V: TRBV5-1; DNA: TGCGCCAGCAGCAACTATTACGAGCAGTACTTC; CDR3: CASSNYYEQYF
D: .; size: .; length: 14; J: TRBJ1-2; V: TRBV15; DNA: TGTGCCACCAGCAGAGGAGGACAGCTCTATGGCTACACCTTC; CDR3: CATSRGGQLYGYTF
D: TRBD1; size: once; length: 14; J: TRBJ1-4; V: TRBV6-5; DNA: TGTGCCAGCAGTGGACAGGGAATAGGTGAAAAACTGTTTTTT; CDR3: CASSGQGIGEKLFF
D: TRBD1; size: .; length: 16; J: TRBJ2-3; V: TRBV9; DNA: TGTGCCAGCAGCGTAGATCGACAGGGTGGAACAGATACGCAGTATTTT; CDR3: CASSVDRQGGTDTQYF
D: .; size: .; length: 13; J: TRBJ2-5; V: TRBV30; DNA: TGTGCCTGGAGTGTAGCAGGTCCGGAGACCCAGTACTTC; CDR3: CAWSVAGPETQYF
D: TRBD1; size: once; length: 14; J: TRBJ1-1; V: TRBV18; DNA: TGTGCCAGCTCACAACAGGGGGCTGTCACTGAAGCTTTCTTT; CDR3: CASSQQGAVTEAFF
D: TRBD2; size: few; length: 15; J: TRBJ2-3; V: TRBV5-1; DNA: TGCGCCAGCAGCTTGAGCGGGGGGGCTCCGGATACGCAGTATTTT; CDR3: CASSLSGGAPDTQYF
D: .; size: few; length: 15; J: TRBJ1-2; V: TRBV19; DNA: TGTGCCAGTACCCACCTCCTGGGAGGCGGCTATGGCTACACCTTC; CDR3: CASTHLLGGGYGYTF
D: TRBD2; size: .; length: 14; J: TRBJ2-4; V: TRBV30; DNA: TGTGCCTGGAGTGGAGCGGGGGGGCAAAGCATTCAGTACTTC; CDR3: CAWSGAGGQSIQYF
D: .; size: .; length: 13; J: TRBJ2-7; V: TRBV5-1; DNA: TGCGCCAGCAGCTTCCTACAGGGTTACGAGCAGTACTTC; CDR3: CASSFLQGYEQYF
D: TRBD2; size: .; length: 15; J: TRBJ2-7; V: TRBV5-4; DNA: TGTGCCAGCAGCTTGGGCGGGGGAAGCTCCTACGAGCAGTACTTC; CDR3: CASSLGGGSSYEQYF
D: .; size: .; length: 20; J: TRBJ2-3; V: TRBV6-1; DNA: TGTGCCAGCAGTGAATCGCCTCTAAACGGGGTTTTAGTGGCTGGAGATACGCAGTATTTT; CDR3: CASSESPLNGVLVAGDTQYF
D: .; size: .; length: 14; J: TRBJ1-3; V: TRBV9; DNA: TGTGCCAGCAGCTCCCGCGGATCTGGAAACACCATATATTTT; CDR3: CASSSRGSGNTIYF
D: .; size: .; length: 13; J: TRBJ1-1; V: TRBV6-1; DNA: TGTGCCGGACGAGCGGGGGGGAACACTGAAGCTTTCTTT; CDR3: CAGRAGGNTEAFF
D: .; size: .; length: 13; J: TRBJ2-7; V: TRBV11-2; DNA: TGTGCCAGCAGCTTAGAGGCCGGGGTCCAGCAGTACTTC; CDR3: CASSLEAGVQQYF
D: .; size: .; length: 12; J: TRBJ2-7; V: TRBV30; DNA: TGTGCCTGGAGTCGGTCGGAGGTCGAGCAGTACTTC; CDR3: CAWSRSEVEQYF
D: .; size: .; length: 13; J: TRBJ1-1; V: TRBV6-6; DNA: TGTGCCAGCAGTTACTCGAACTGGACTGAAGCTTTCTTT; CDR3: CASSYSNWTEAFF
D: TRBD2; size: once; length: 15; J: TRBJ2-2; V: TRBV2; DNA: TGTGCCACCACAGACCGGGCGGGGGGCACCGGGGAGCTGTTTTTT; CDR3: CATTDRAGGTGELFF
D: TRBD2; size: .; length: 15; J: TRBJ2-1; V: TRBV2; DNA: TGTGCCAGCAGTGAAGGTGGGCTAGCGGGGGGGGAGCAGTTCTTC; CDR3: CASSEGGLAGGEQFF
D: TRBD1; size: .; length: 19; J: TRBJ1-3; V: TRBV6-1; DNA: TGTGCCAGCAGTGAATTCCGGGACAGGGCCACGATCTCTGGAAACACCATATATTTT; CDR3: CASSEFRDRATISGNTIYF
D: TRBD2; size: .; length: 14; J: TRBJ2-7; V: TRBV2; DNA: TGTGCCAGCACTTTTAGCGGGGGGGCCTACGAGCAGTACTTC; CDR3: CASTFSGGAYEQYF
D: TRBD1; size: .; length: 14; J: TRBJ1-2; V: TRBV4-3; DNA: TGCGCCAGCAGCCGCAACAGGGGGAACTATGGCTACACCTTC; CDR3: CASSRNRGNYGYTF
D: .; size: .; length: 13; J: TRBJ2-5; V: TRBV7-7; DNA: TGTGCTAGCAGCCCTAGGCTCGAACAGACCCAGTACTTC; CDR3: CASSPRLEQTQYF
D: .; size: .; length: 12; J: TRBJ1-2; V: TRBV29-1; DNA: TGCAGCGTTGAGGGGCGCGGCTATGGCTACACCTTC; CDR3: CSVEGRGYGYTF
D: TRBD2; size: .; length: 14; J: TRBJ2-1; V: TRBV5-6; DNA: TGTGCCAGCAGCTTCGGGACTAGTCCCAATGAGCAGTTCTTC; CDR3: CASSFGTSPNEQFF
D: TRBD1; size: .; length: 15; J: TRBJ1-3; V: TRBV28; DNA: TGTGCCAGCAGTATCACCCGGGACAGGGAAAACACCATATATTTT; CDR3: CASSITRDRENTIYF